Presented here are 26 T cell receptor beta chains from one specimen sequenced in a study of blood T cells in healthy people across ages. For the second PCR, which ran for about 7 to 11 cycles, a sample-barcoded 5' primer and a J-beta primer mix were used. TCRdb redid the calling of the 5' RACE reads with MiXCR, one entry per CDR3 protein. Among roughly 800,000 distinct CDR3 sequences, roughly 50% were seen once, and the ten largest hold around 40%. Material: blood. These receptors came from an elderly man in good health.

The J gene is TRBJ1-5, the V gene TRBV15; no firm D call. V was pared by 0 bases and J by 4 bases, with 7 bases between. The CDR3 contains 14 residues. From germline, CDR1 is LNHNV and CDR2 YYDKDF (reference sequence). The CDR3: CATSRDLGNQPQHF. CDR3 coding DNA: TGTGCCACCAGCAGAGATTTGGGGAATCAGCCCCAGCATTTT. The entire variable domain, with the rest obtained from reference TRBV15 and TRBJ1-5, is as follows: DAMVIQNPRYQVTQFGKPVTLSCSQTLNHNVMYWYQQKSSQAPKLLFHYYDKDFNNEADTPDNFQSRRPNTSFCFLDIRSPGLGDTAMYLCATSRDLGNQPQHFGDGTRLSIL.

A few counts support this clonotype. CDR3 loop: CAISDPTDYNEQFF. CDR3 coding DNA: TGTGCCATCAGTGACCCGACAGATTACAATGAGCAGTTCTTC. The chain uses TRBV10-3 and TRBJ2-1; D may be TRBD1 (5 bases). The ends were cut back, 3 bases at V and 4 bases at J, with 10 bases in the middle. From germline, CDR1 is ENHRY and CDR2 SYGVKD. CDR3 size: 14 residues.

This clonotype was found a few times. This chain uses TRBV27 with TRBJ2-7; D gene ambiguous. Trimming removed 5 bases from V and 3 bases from J, with 17 bases in between. Looked up from germline, CDR1 is MNHEY and CDR2 is SMNVEV (reference sequence). This CDR3 comprises 15 residues. CDR3 region: CASSRQPTSSYEQYF. DNA for the CDR3: TGTGCCAGCAGTCGCCAGCCCACGAGTAGCTACGAGCAGTACTTC.

The chain is built from TRBV4-1 and TRBJ2-7; a weak D match, TRBD1 (6 bases). Germline V CDR1 and CDR2: MGHRA, YSYEKL. V was trimmed by 2 bases and J by 5 bases, leaving 19 bases between them. This CDR3 comprises 16 residues. The CDR3 DNA sequence: TGCGCCAGCAGCCAATTACCGACCGGCAGGGGACACGAGCAGTACTTC. Translating gives CASSQLPTGRGHEQYF.

The rearrangement joins TRBV12-3 or TRBV12-4 to TRBJ1-2; 8 bases align to TRBD1. CDR3 length equals 13 residues. With 6 bases clipped from V and 4 bases from J, the junction kept 4 bases outside the gene matches. CDR3 DNA sequence: TGTGCCAGCAGCCAGGACAGGGTCTATGGCTACACCTTC. It yields the protein CASSQDRVYGYTF.

V gene TRBV5-1 combines with J gene TRBJ2-3; the D is unclear. Per germline, CDR1 SGHRS and CDR2 YFSETQ. The CDR3 loop spans 14 amino acids. V shed 3 bases and J shed 2 bases, with 10 bases lying between them. CDR3 sequence (DNA): TGCGCCAGCAGCTCCTCGACCACCACAGATACGCAGTATTTT. It encodes CASSSSTTTDTQYF.

This clonotype is a singleton in its sample. The chain combines TRBV29-1 with TRBJ1-1; D might be TRBD1 (6 bases). CDR1 and CDR2 (germline): SQVTM, ANQGSEA. The V gene lost 0 bases and the J gene lost 6 bases, with 14 bases spanning the gap. This CDR3 spans 14 amino acids. CDR3 protein: CSVEDGRRGPEAFF. CDR3 nucleotides: TGCAGCGTTGAAGATGGCCGCAGGGGACCTGAAGCTTTCTTT.

The J gene is TRBJ1-1, the V gene TRBV12-3 or TRBV12-4, with TRBD1 matching over 9 bases. V shed 2 bases and J 1 base; nucleotides not matched to a gene: 5. The CDR3 has 16 residues. This chain's CDR3 is CASSLNRGRGNTEAFF. The CDR3, as DNA: TGTGCCAGCAGTTTAAACAGGGGGCGAGGGAACACTGAAGCTTTCTTT.

The CDR3 spells CAISDSRDGNQPQHF. CDR3 nucleotides: TGTGCCATCAGTGACAGCCGGGACGGCAATCAGCCCCAGCATTTT. This chain links TRBV10-3 with TRBJ1-5, with a tentative D call TRBD1 (5 bases). CDR3 length: 15 residues. Deletions cut 3 bases from V and 2 bases from J, with 11 bases between. Germline lookup yields CDR1 ENHRY and CDR2 SYGVKD.

The rearrangement links TRBV11-3 to TRBJ2-1, with D possibly TRBD1 on 5 matching bases. The V gene's germline CDR1 is SGHNT and CDR2 YENEEA. V lost 5 bases, J lost 4 bases, and 9 bases lay in between. The CDR3 spans 13 residues. The CDR3 region has the DNA TGTGCCAGCAGCCCGACAGAATACAATGAGCAGTTCTTC. Translating it yields CASSPTEYNEQFF. The variable domain in full, with the rest retrieved from reference TRBV11-3 and TRBJ2-1, is EAGVVQSPRYKIIEKKQPVAFWCNPISGHNTLYWYLQNLGQGPELLIRYENEEAVDDSQLPKDRFSAERLKGVDSTLKIQPAELGDSAVYLCASSPTEYNEQFFGPGTRLTVL.

This sequence joins TRBV5-1 and TRBJ2-3; TRBD2 matches 9 bases. V shed 0 bases, J shed 2 bases, and the junction held 7 bases outside the gene matches. Germline values: CDR1 SGHRS, CDR2 YFSETQ. The CDR3 spans 17 residues. The CDR3 loop reads CASSLAISSGATDTQYF. The DNA for the CDR3 is TGCGCCAGCAGCTTGGCTATATCTAGCGGGGCCACAGATACGCAGTATTTT.

This clonotype turned up a few times. V gene TRBV20-1 combines with J gene TRBJ2-7, with 13 bases lining up with TRBD2. Trimming removed 6 bases from V and 3 bases from J; junction bases left unmatched: 11. The V gene's germline CDR1 is DFQATT and CDR2 SNEGSKA (reference sequence). CDR3 size: 16 residues. CDR3 amino acids: CSAPGLAGLGGYEQYF. DNA of the CDR3: TGCAGTGCCCCGGGACTAGCGGGGTTAGGGGGCTACGAGCAGTACTTC.

The CDR3 region is CASSLDLGDAKLAKNIQYF. CDR3 DNA: TGCGCCAGCAGCTTGGATCTGGGGGACGCAAAGCTAGCCAAAAACATTCAGTACTTC. This rearrangement joins TRBV5-1 to TRBJ2-5, with D perhaps given as TRBD1 or TRBD2 (5 bases each). The J call may not be correct, given that the DNA end is closer to TRBJ2-4. Germline V CDR1 and CDR2: SGHRS, YFSETQ. This CDR3 has 19 residues.

This clonotype was observed a handful of times. The chain uses TRBV2 and TRBJ2-7; D is perhaps TRBD1 (5 bases). V was shortened by 6 bases and J by 3 bases, with 12 bases between the two germline ends. Per germline, CDR1 SNHLY and CDR2 FYNNEI. The CDR3 has 13 residues. Here the CDR3 reads CASRASDSYEQYF. CDR3 in DNA: TGTGCCAGCAGAGCTTCAGACAGCTACGAGCAGTACTTC.

This clonotype has just a few counts. The J gene is TRBJ2-3, the V gene TRBV20-1, with 12 bases lining up with TRBD2. The germline gives CDR1 DFQATT, CDR2 SNEGSKA (reference sequence). The junction had 11 bases not matched to a gene; V was cut back by 1 base and J by 3 bases. There are 18 residues in the CDR3. For the CDR3, the DNA is TGCAGTGCTAGAGGGGCTCCCCTAGCGGGAGGGCTAACAGATACGCAGTATTTT. This translates into CSARGAPLAGGLTDTQYF.

V usage is TRBV24-1 and J usage is TRBJ2-7, with D perhaps given as TRBD1 or TRBD2 (6 bases each). V was pared by 1 base and J by 2 bases, with 11 bases between. From germline, CDR1 is KGHDR and CDR2 SFDVKD. There are 15 residues in the CDR3. The CDR3 reads CATSDFGGTTYEQYF. DNA of the CDR3: TGTGCCACCAGTGATTTTGGCGGGACAACCTACGAGCAGTACTTC.

This sequence joins TRBV5-1 and TRBJ1-2; 8 bases map to TRBD1. Germline V gene sequence: CDR1 SGHRS, CDR2 YFSETQ. The CDR3 sequence is 19 residues long. With 3 bases clipped from V and 0 bases from J, the junction kept 16 bases outside the gene matches. DNA for the CDR3: TGCGCCAGCAGCTCAACACCTTTGACAGGGGCCAACCCTAACTATGGCTACACCTTC. This encodes CASSSTPLTGANPNYGYTF.

The rearrangement joins TRBV9 to TRBJ2-3, with 9 bases matching TRBD1. Germline loops: CDR1 SGDLS, CDR2 YYNGEE. This CDR3 has 15 amino acids. J gave up 4 bases and V 1 base, and 4 bases lay outside the gene matches. The CDR3 protein is CASSVTGGRADTQYF. In DNA form, the CDR3 reads TGTGCCAGCAGCGTAACAGGGGGCAGGGCAGATACGCAGTATTTT.

The chain links TRBV11-2 to TRBJ1-2; D ambiguous. Deletions cut 1 base from V and 5 bases from J, with 5 bases between. The CDR3 loop spans 12 amino acids. In germline, CDR1 is SGHAT, CDR2 FQNNGV. The CDR3 DNA follows: TGTGCCAGCAGCTTAGGGTTTTATGGCTACACCTTC. This encodes CASSLGFYGYTF.

The J gene is TRBJ1-2, the V gene TRBV4-1, with D possibly TRBD1 on 6 matching bases. CDR1 is MGHRA and CDR2 is YSYEKL in the germline V gene. V was pared by 3 bases and J by 3 bases, with 20 bases between. The CDR3 runs to 17 residues. This CDR3 is CASSQMGGQRAYYGYTF. The CDR3, as DNA: TGCGCCAGCAGCCAGATGGGGGGCCAGAGGGCATACTATGGCTACACCTTC.

This clonotype was counted between two and nine times. The chain has TRBV20-1 and TRBJ1-2, with D possibly matching TRBD1 (5 bases). Germline values: CDR1 DFQATT, CDR2 SNEGSKA (reference sequence). V was trimmed by 0 bases and J by 5 bases, leaving 16 bases between them. CDR3 length: 15 residues. The CDR3 DNA is TGCAGTGCTAGAGATCCCACAGGCACTTTGTATGGCTACACCTTC. This sequence encodes CSARDPTGTLYGYTF.

This chain joins TRBV20-1 and TRBJ2-3; perhaps TRBD2 as D (6 bases). Germline CDR1 DFQATT, CDR2 SNEGSKA (reference sequence). The ends were cut back, 0 bases at V and 3 bases at J, with 16 bases in the middle. The CDR3 has 16 residues. The CDR3 reads CSARDLLAGLTDTQYF. CDR3 bases: TGCAGTGCTAGAGATCTACTAGCAGGGTTGACAGATACGCAGTATTTT.

This chain joins TRBV12-3 or TRBV12-4 and TRBJ2-1; TRBD2 aligns across 9 bases. The junction had 1 base not matched to a gene; V was cut back by 6 bases and J by 7 bases. The CDR3 spans 12 residues. The CDR3 protein is CASRRGGNEQFF. The DNA of the CDR3 is TGTGCCAGCAGGCGGGGGGGAAATGAGCAGTTCTTC.

This chain joins TRBV12-3 or TRBV12-4 and TRBJ2-4, with 9 bases aligning to TRBD2. The CDR3 runs to 14 residues. V dropped 3 bases and J dropped 13; count of bases not matched to a gene: 10. For the CDR3, the DNA is TGTGCCAGCAGTTTGCGGGAGGGCCCCTACGGGCAGTACTTC. Its protein is CASSLREGPYGQYF.

This sequence joins TRBV7-3 and TRBJ2-1; the match to TRBD2 covers 8 bases. The ends lost 5 bases at V and 3 bases at J; junction bases unmatched: 6. Germline V gene data show CDR1 as SGHTA and CDR2 as FQGTGA. The CDR3 has 15 amino acids. CDR3: CASSPRAGGYNEQFF. For the CDR3, the DNA is TGTGCCAGCAGCCCCCGGGCGGGAGGCTACAATGAGCAGTTCTTC.

This clonotype occurred a few times. V usage is TRBV3-1 and J usage is TRBJ1-1; 7 positions agree with TRBD1. CDR1 and CDR2 from the germline V gene are LGHDT and YNNKEL (reference sequence). CDR3 length equals 17 residues. Trimming removed 4 bases from V and 1 base from J; junction bases left unmatched: 12. Written as DNA, the CDR3 is TGTGCCAGCAGCCCTGACGACAGGGCTTTACGGAACACTGAAGCTTTCTTT. Amino acids: CASSPDDRALRNTEAFF.